This entry is about one TCR beta chain. The antigen it binds to is not known. No much larger clone exists at a distance of one base, and base qualities are not known. These data are taken from a study of regulatory T cells in long-lasting Graves disease (dated by TCRdb to the early 2020s). In terms of the full investigation: Persistent Graves' disease meant more than 5 years of antithyroid drug treatment with TSH receptor autoantibodies that stayed positive. This study used TCR sequencing and RNA sequencing of peripheral blood to compare persistent Graves' disease patients against newly diagnosed Graves' disease patients. On average, persistent Graves' disease patients in the clinical cohort had been on antithyroid drugs for around 9.5 years. TCR sequencing covered about 13 persistent and roughly 20 newly diagnosed Graves' disease patients, some 33 samples in total. The study was conducted in China and was registered as a clinical trial.

From its cysteine to its phenylalanine, the CDR3 spans 14 amino acids. Left in the record is the CDR3 DNA by itself, 42 bases read in frame from the first base. The germline V end is reduced by 5 bases and the J end by 5 bases; junction bases left unmatched: 5. Based on the germline V gene (reference sequence), the CDR1 and CDR2 sequences are PRHDT and FYEKMQ. The method behind the library was multiplex PCR. TCRdb records Illumina HiSeq 4000 as the sequencer. CDR3 regions were amplified by Arm-PCR with iRepertoire HTBI primers to construct TCR beta libraries. Before sequencing, the PCR products underwent gel purification. In the original analysis: A total of 60 to 80 TRBV and about 13 TRBJ segments were identified across samples and were used for gene usage analysis of CDR3 amino acid clonotypes. COPE and FqMerger were used to merge filtered high-quality paired reads into contigs. BLAST was used to align contigs to IMGT TRBV, TRBD and TRBJ reference genes, with CDR3 defined following IMGT. Any clonotype with a frequency above 0.1% was classified as a highly expanded clone. Shannon entropy was used to measure repertoire diversity, and the Gini coefficient was used to measure V-J evenness. A clonotype found in more than one individual was treated as public. TCRdb trimmed the raw reads at Q25, called clones with MiXCR and kept productive beta chains. Entries are consolidated by CDR3 protein sequence, retaining the most common genes and DNA. None of the V and J calls come from the authors' own analysis; TCRdb made them. Within this sample are about 470,000 distinct CDR3 sequences, with less than 25% of them counted one time only. The ten largest clones represent 7.8% of the sample.

The time point label, read with the paper, signifies: persistent/refractory GD, antithyroid drugs over 5 years with positive TRAb. RNA was extracted from PBMCs in TRIzol for both TCR sequencing and RNA sequencing. Graves' disease was diagnosed according to American Thyroid Association guidelines. Patients were recruited from an endocrinology department in Xi'an, China. Each patient gave approximately 10 milliliters of peripheral blood, collected in an EDTA anticoagulant tube. Ficoll Paque Plus density gradient separation was used to isolate PBMCs, and no further T cell sorting was done. An Agilent 2100 Bioanalyzer and agarose gel were used to assess RNA quality, and a NanoDrop 2000 was used to measure RNA concentration. Overall results and qualifications from the work: The authors acknowledged the small sample size as a limitation that may reduce accuracy. TRBV28, TRBJ1-2 and TRBJ2-5 were preferentially used in persistent disease, while TRBV20-1 and TRBJ2-1 were favored in newly diagnosed disease. Sequencing and analysis were restricted to the TCR beta chain. Only peripheral blood was studied, because thyroid tissue, the primary lesion, was inaccessible. Patients with persistent disease shared more public clonotypes (approximately 2,500) than newly diagnosed patients did (approximately 1,000). Compared with newly diagnosed patients, patients with persistent Graves' disease had lower TCR Shannon entropy and fewer highly expanded clones, which suggests clonal expansion.

The clonotype originates from a female donor with Graves disease. Sequences were derived from peripheral blood mononuclear cells (PBMCs), sampled when the disease was refractory, from a patient treated with antithyroid drugs. The chain couples TRBV13 to TRBJ2-7, with 11 bases aligning to TRBD1. The nucleotide sequence is given as TGTGCCAGCAGCGGGGGGGACAGGGGGAACGAGCAGTACTTC. Its protein is CASSGGDRGNEQYF.